A selection of T cell receptor beta chains follows, all from one sample in a study of TIL therapy for anti-PD-1-resistant metastatic lung cancer. The repertoire was sequenced with immunoSEQ multiplex PCR; TCRdb's copy has only in-frame clones and lacks some. The sample has about 52,000 clones, roughly 85% seen once. The specimen comprised blood, sampled at baseline. The receptors shown here come from a woman aged 30-79 years with non-small cell lung cancer. Each CDR3 is given with its conserved first and last residue. Fields, in order: J gene, V gene, D gene, clone size, CDR3 DNA, CDR3 protein. D genes are given only for firm matches. The listing skips clone size in some rows; elsewhere it reads once, few, many or a size class.

j_gene: TRBJ1-1
v_gene: TRBV27
d_gene: TRBD1
abundance: .
CDR3nt: TGTGCCAGCAGTTTTTCGGCCGAGGGGGCGTGGAACACTGAAGCTTTCTTT
CDR3aa: CASSFSAEGAWNTEAFF

j_gene: TRBJ2-7
v_gene: TRBV6-6
d_gene: TRBD2
abundance: .
CDR3nt: TGTGCCAGCAGAAGACTAGCGGGGAGCTACGAGCAGTACTTC
CDR3aa: CASRRLAGSYEQYF

j_gene: TRBJ2-7
v_gene: TRBV5-1
d_gene: .
abundance: .
CDR3nt: TGCGCCAGCAGCTTGTCCGAACGTACTGGGGAGCAGTACTTC
CDR3aa: CASSLSERTGEQYF

j_gene: TRBJ2-7
v_gene: TRBV10-3
d_gene: TRBD1
abundance: .
CDR3nt: TGTGCCATCAGACAGGGGGCGACCTACGAGCAGTACTTC
CDR3aa: CAIRQGATYEQYF

j_gene: TRBJ1-2
v_gene: TRBV5-6
d_gene: .
abundance: .
CDR3nt: TGTGCTAGCAGCTTGGAAAACCGATTGTATGGCTACACCTTC
CDR3aa: CASSLENRLYGYTF

j_gene: TRBJ1-1
v_gene: TRBV18
d_gene: .
abundance: once
CDR3nt: TGTGCCAGCTCACCGCAAACGGGACACCCGAACACTGAAGCTTTCTTT
CDR3aa: CASSPQTGHPNTEAFF

j_gene: TRBJ2-7
v_gene: TRBV28
d_gene: .
abundance: .
CDR3nt: TGTGCCAGCACTCTTTCCGGCGGAAGCTACGAGCAGTACTTC
CDR3aa: CASTLSGGSYEQYF

j_gene: TRBJ2-2
v_gene: TRBV5-6
d_gene: .
abundance: few
CDR3nt: TGTGCCAGCAGCTCGGACAGGAACACCGGGGAGCTGTTTTTT
CDR3aa: CASSSDRNTGELFF

j_gene: TRBJ2-5
v_gene: TRBV4-1
d_gene: .
abundance: .
CDR3nt: TGCGCCAGCAGCCAAGTGGCCATAGAGACCCAGTACTTC
CDR3aa: CASSQVAIETQYF

j_gene: TRBJ1-2
v_gene: TRBV28
d_gene: TRBD1
abundance: .
CDR3nt: TGTGCCAGCGGCGGGACAGTCAATAATCCCAACTATGGCTACACCTTC
CDR3aa: CASGGTVNNPNYGYTF

j_gene: TRBJ1-5
v_gene: TRBV4-1
d_gene: .
abundance: .
CDR3nt: TGCGCCAGCAGCCCCATGACTCAAGAGGGTAGCAATCAGCCCCAGCATTTT
CDR3aa: CASSPMTQEGSNQPQHF

j_gene: TRBJ1-5
v_gene: TRBV5-1
d_gene: .
abundance: .
CDR3nt: TGCGCCAGCACTTGGGGGGTAAGCAATCAGCCCCAGCATTTT
CDR3aa: CASTWGVSNQPQHF

j_gene: TRBJ2-2
v_gene: TRBV11-3
d_gene: TRBD2
abundance: few
CDR3nt: TGTGCCAGCAGCTCACGACTAGCGGGGGTTACCGGGGAGCTGTTTTTT
CDR3aa: CASSSRLAGVTGELFF

j_gene: TRBJ1-2
v_gene: TRBV28
d_gene: .
abundance: few
CDR3nt: TGTGCCAGCAGTTTTAGGCGCTATGGCTACACCTTC
CDR3aa: CASSFRRYGYTF